What follows are 30 T cell receptor beta chains derived from one specimen sequenced in a study of OX40 agonist ivuxolimab in advanced cancers. Produced via immunoSEQ multiplex PCR; TCRdb's table is partial and in-frame only. This table has some 57,000 clones, roughly 90% appearing once. The source material was CD4+ or CD8+ T cells sorted from blood, sampled in a trial of the OX40 agonist ivuxolimab. The origin of the receptors is an adult with an advanced solid tumor such as melanoma, head and neck, liver or kidney cancer.

The chain links TRBV30 to TRBJ1-6, with TRBD1 as a possible D gene (5 bases). Deletions cut 3 bases from V and 5 bases from J, with 11 bases between. CDR1 and CDR2 from the germline V gene are GTSNPN and SVGIG (reference sequence). This CDR3 has 14 residues. CDR3 sequence reads: CAWRGDLNNSPLHF. CDR3 sequence (DNA): TGTGCCTGGAGGGGGGACCTAAATAATTCACCCCTCCACTTT. Full variable domain (missing parts from reference TRBV30 and TRBJ1-6): SQTIHQWPATLVQPVGSPLSLECTVEGTSNPNLYWYRQAAGRGLQLLFYSVGIGQISSEVPQNLSASRPQDRQFILSSKKLLLSDSGFYLCAWRGDLNNSPLHFGNGTRLTVT.

The rearrangement links TRBV14 to TRBJ1-2; 12 nucleotides agree with TRBD1. Germline values: CDR1 SGHDN, CDR2 FVKESK. The V gene end was trimmed by 4 bases and the J gene end by 7 bases; junction bases not matched to a gene: 4. This CDR3 is 14 amino acids long. The CDR3 bases are TGTGCCAGCAGCCCGGGACAGGGGGCCGGTGGCTACACCTTC. Translating gives CASSPGQGAGGYTF.

The V gene is TRBV28, the J gene TRBJ1-4, with D tentatively TRBD1 (5 bases). The V and J ends lost 6 bases and 3 bases respectively, with 14 bases between them. The germline V gene encodes CDR1 MDHEN and CDR2 SYDVKM. The CDR3 is made up of 15 amino acids. DNA of the CDR3: TGTGCCAGCAGGGAACGGGGCGCAGCTAATGAAAAACTGTTTTTT. Protein: CASRERGAANEKLFF.

This rearrangement joins TRBV10-3 to TRBJ2-7; possibly TRBD1 for D (6 bases). The V end lost 4 bases, the J end lost 4 bases, and 14 bases lay between the germline ends. The CDR3 sequence is 14 residues long. CDR1 ENHRY and CDR2 SYGVKD come from the germline V gene. The CDR3 protein is CAISAQGGGYEQYF. The CDR3 DNA sequence: TGTGCCATCAGTGCACAGGGTGGTGGGTACGAGCAGTACTTC.

The J gene is TRBJ2-1, the V gene TRBV7-2; D not resolved. CDR3 length: 15 residues. CDR1 and CDR2 from the germline V gene are SGHTA and FQGNSA. Trimming shortened V by 5 bases and J by 5 bases, and 16 bases separated the two germline ends. CDR3 amino acids: CASSLSSRMHNEQFF. The CDR3, as DNA: TGTGCCAGCAGCCTATCAAGCAGAATGCACAATGAGCAGTTCTTC.

This clone was found once. The chain joins TRBV4-1 to TRBJ2-3; D is unclear. The CDR3 spans 14 residues. The germline V and J ends were trimmed by 1 base and 0 bases, with 5 bases remaining between them. Germline CDR1 reads MGHRA; CDR2 reads YSYEKL. The CDR3 reads CASSQVGSTDTQYF. The CDR3 DNA reads as TGCGCCAGCAGCCAAGTTGGGAGCACAGATACGCAGTATTTT.

V is TRBV5-4 and J is TRBJ1-2; D call uncertain. CDR3 length: 14 residues. CDR1 SGHNT and CDR2 YYREEE come from the germline V gene (reference sequence). V gave up 4 bases and J gave up 4 bases, with 14 bases separating them. CDR3 in DNA: TGTGCCAGCAGCCAAATGACGAGTGGCTATGGCTACACCTTC. Encoded protein: CASSQMTSGYGYTF.

This clone was seen a single time. This chain uses TRBV7-6 with TRBJ2-5, with D perhaps matching TRBD1 (5 bases). V shed 0 bases and J shed 4 bases, with 12 bases lying between them. The V gene's germline CDR1 is SGHVS and CDR2 FNYEAQ. This CDR3 region has 15 residues. CDR3 amino acids: CASSLAWGQAETQYF. Here the CDR3 DNA reads TGTGCCAGCAGCTTAGCGTGGGGCCAGGCAGAGACCCAGTACTTC.

This clone was found a few times. The genes are TRBV7-9 and TRBJ1-2; D remains ambiguous. Trimming removed 1 base at V and 3 bases at J, with 3 bases between. This CDR3 has 12 amino acids. CDR1 SEHNR and CDR2 FQNEAQ come from the germline V gene (reference sequence). The CDR3 here is CASSLGDYGYTF. The CDR3, as DNA: TGTGCCAGCAGCTTAGGGGACTATGGCTACACCTTC.

The chain joins TRBV9 to TRBJ2-7; D is undetermined. Germline V CDR1 and CDR2: SGDLS, YYNGEE. The CDR3 covers 12 residues. V lost 0 bases and J lost 4, with 5 bases in between. In DNA, the CDR3 is TGTGCCAGCAGCGTAGGAGGATACGAGCAGTACTTC. Its translation is CASSVGGYEQYF. The full variable domain, in which reference TRBV9 and TRBJ2-7 provide the parts outside the CDR3, is DSGVTQTPKHLITATGQRVTLRCSPRSGDLSVYWYQQSLDQGLQFLIQYYNGEERAKGNILERFSAQQFPDLHSELNLSSLELGDSALYFCASSVGGYEQYFGPGTRLTVT.

V usage is TRBV4-1 and J usage is TRBJ2-1; D is possibly TRBD2 (5 bases). The germline V and J ends were trimmed by 0 bases and 6 bases, with 15 bases remaining between them. The CDR3 consists of 16 residues. In germline, CDR1 is MGHRA, CDR2 YSYEKL. CDR3 DNA sequence: TGCGCCAGCAGCCAAGAATCCCGGGGATCGATCAATGAGCAGTTCTTC. Translation: CASSQESRGSINEQFF.

The chain has TRBV6-5 and TRBJ2-1, with D unresolved. Trimming cost V 5 bases and J 5 bases, with 7 bases left between them. Germline loops: CDR1 MNHEY, CDR2 SVGAGI. The length of the CDR3 is 12 residues. CDR3 protein: CASSGRDNEQFF. The CDR3 region has the DNA TGTGCCAGCAGTGGGCGCGACAATGAGCAGTTCTTC.

The chain combines TRBV5-1 with TRBJ2-2, with unresolved D. Per germline, CDR1 SGHRS and CDR2 YFSETQ. Trimming cost V 1 base and J 5 bases, with 12 bases left between them. There are 15 residues in the CDR3. As DNA, the CDR3 is TGCGCCAGCAGCTTGCTCCCGCTGAGGACCGGGGAGCTGTTTTTT. Translating gives CASSLLPLRTGELFF. Variable domain in full (rest from reference TRBV5-1 and TRBJ2-2): KAGVTQTPRYLIKTRGQQVTLSCSPISGHRSVSWYQQTPGQGLQFLFEYFSETQRNKGNFPGRFSGRQFSNSRSEMNVSTLELGDSALYLCASSLLPLRTGELFFGEGSRLTVL.

The genes are TRBV11-2 and TRBJ1-1; D possibly corresponds to TRBD1 (5 bases). V gave up 3 bases and J gave up 1 base, with 9 bases separating them. CDR1 SGHAT and CDR2 FQNNGV come from the germline V gene. The length of the CDR3 is 14 residues. The CDR3 nucleotides are TGTGCCAGCAGCTTTGGGGCGGGGAACACTGAAGCTTTCTTT. It codes for CASSFGAGNTEAFF.

This rearrangement joins TRBV7-3 to TRBJ2-1; 15 bases align to TRBD2. CDR1 is SGHTA and CDR2 is FQGTGA in the germline V gene. The CDR3 consists of 16 residues. The junction had 2 bases not matched to a gene; V was cut back by 5 bases and J by 3 bases. CDR3: CASSRTSGGDYNEQFF. The CDR3 DNA follows: TGTGCCAGCAGCCGGACTAGCGGGGGGGACTACAATGAGCAGTTCTTC. The full variable domain, rest sourced from reference TRBV7-3 and TRBJ2-1, is GAGVSQTPSNKVTEKGKYVELRCDPISGHTALYWYRQSLGQGPEFLIYFQGTGAADDSGLPNDRFFAVRPEGSVSTLKIQRTERGDSAVYLCASSRTSGGDYNEQFFGPGTRLTVL.

The chain has TRBV6-1 and TRBJ1-2; no clear D. This CDR3 comprises 12 residues. V was pared by 1 base and J by 8 bases, with 8 bases between. Looked up from germline, CDR1 is MNHNS and CDR2 is SASEGT. The CDR3 bases are TGTGCCAGCAGTGAAGGTGAGAGAGGCTACACCTTC. It encodes CASSEGERGYTF.

The chain has TRBV12-2 and TRBJ2-1; the table's TRBD2 call for D was not verified on the DNA. TRBV12-2 is a documented pseudogene. This CDR3 is 11 amino acids long. The CDR3 DNA reads as TGTGCCAGCAGTGCGGATAATGAGCAGTTCTTC. Its protein product is CASSADNEQFF.

This chain connects TRBV28 to TRBJ2-7; D is unresolved. The length of the CDR3 is 13 residues. Germline lookup yields CDR1 MDHEN and CDR2 SYDVKM. V was shortened by 7 bases and J by 0 bases, with 10 bases between the two germline ends. CDR3 nucleotide sequence: TGTGCCAGCAACGTACAGCCCTCCTACGAGCAGTACTTC. This gives the protein CASNVQPSYEQYF.

This chain uses TRBV18 with TRBJ2-3; 10 bases match TRBD1. The germline gives CDR1 KGHSH, CDR2 LQKENI. This CDR3 spans 15 amino acids. The ends lost 8 bases at V and 7 bases at J; junction bases unmatched: 12. CDR3 sequence (DNA): TGTGCCAGCACGCCATCCGGGACAGGGGTGAATACGCAGTATTTT. Translated: CASTPSGTGVNTQYF.

V gene TRBV29-1 combines with J gene TRBJ2-1; 9 bases fit TRBD1. CDR3 length: 16 amino acids. Trimming cost V 3 bases and J 5 bases; bases outside gene matches: 11. Germline CDR1 SQVTM, CDR2 ANQGSEA. The CDR3 region has the DNA TGCAGCGTTGATGCTCCCCGGACAGGGGTCCACAATGAGCAGTTCTTC. Translation gives CSVDAPRTGVHNEQFF.

The chain combines TRBV7-8 with TRBJ1-5; tentative D call: TRBD1 (5 bases). Germline-derived CDR1 and CDR2 are SGHVS and FQNEAQ. CDR3 length: 17 residues. Trimming cost V 5 bases and J 0 bases, with 17 bases left between them. CDR3 loop: CASSPRLRGYSNQPQHF. The DNA for the CDR3 is TGTGCCAGCAGCCCCAGGCTCCGGGGCTATAGCAATCAGCCCCAGCATTTT.

The V and J genes are TRBV7-9 and TRBJ2-3; D not certain. In germline, CDR1 is SEHNR, CDR2 FQNEAQ (reference sequence). Trimming removed 2 bases from V and 6 bases from J, with 3 bases in between. The CDR3 has 11 residues. The CDR3 protein is CASSLTDTQYF. The CDR3 region has the DNA TGTGCCAGCAGCTTAACCGATACGCAGTATTTT.

The V gene is TRBV5-5, the J gene TRBJ2-2, with D unclear. Trimming stripped 0 bases from V and 4 bases from J, with 7 bases between. CDR1 and CDR2 (germline): SGHKS, YYEKEE (reference sequence). CDR3 length: 14 residues. The CDR3 DNA reads TGTGCCAGCAGCTTGGCTCAGAGCACCGGGGAGCTGTTTTTT. This sequence encodes CASSLAQSTGELFF. The complete variable domain, with remaining parts taken from reference TRBV5-5 and TRBJ2-2, reads DAGVTQSPTHLIKTRGQQVTLRCSPISGHKSVSWYQQVLGQGPQFIFQYYEKEERGRGNFPDRFSARQFPNYSSELNVNALLLGDSALYLCASSLAQSTGELFFGEGSRLTVL.

The chain carries TRBV19 and TRBJ2-5, with 9 bases identical to TRBD2. The CDR3 runs to 17 residues. The germline gives CDR1 LNHDA, CDR2 SQIVND (reference sequence). The ends lost 1 base at V and 1 base at J; junction bases unmatched: 7. In nucleotides, the CDR3 is TGTGCCAGTAGTATAGGCCCTAGCGGGGTGATCCAAGAGACCCAGTACTTC. Translation gives CASSIGPSGVIQETQYF.

This chain uses TRBV19 with TRBJ2-3, with TRBD1 identical over 12 bases. Germline CDR1 reads LNHDA; CDR2 reads SQIVND (reference sequence). This CDR3 has 19 amino acids. Germline trimming cut 3 bases from V and 2 bases from J; bases unmatched to any gene: 12. Here the CDR3 DNA reads TGTGCCAGTAGTATCGGGACAGGGGGCTATCCACTCTCCACAGATACGCAGTATTTT. It yields the protein CASSIGTGGYPLSTDTQYF.

This chain joins TRBV29-1 and TRBJ2-3, with TRBD1 identical over 9 bases. Germline V gene data show CDR1 as SQVTM and CDR2 as ANQGSEA. V shed 7 bases, J shed 0 bases, and the junction held 5 bases outside the gene matches. The CDR3 is 14 residues long. The CDR3 sequence is CSAGTGFSTDTQYF. The CDR3 nucleotides read TGCAGCGCGGGGACAGGGTTCAGCACAGATACGCAGTATTTT.

The chain uses TRBV2 and TRBJ1-1; D unresolved. The CDR3 loop spans 14 amino acids. CDR1 is SNHLY, CDR2 FYNNEI, per germline. V lost 8 bases and J 0 bases, leaving 13 bases between the germline ends. CDR3 in DNA: TGTGCCAGCCGGGTCGGACCTTTGAACACTGAAGCTTTCTTT. Translating gives CASRVGPLNTEAFF.

This clone was recorded only once. The chain employs TRBV5-5 and TRBJ1-1, with no clear D. Germline loops: CDR1 SGHKS, CDR2 YYEKEE (reference sequence). Trimming pared 4 bases from V and 1 base from J, leaving 11 bases between. This CDR3 contains 14 residues. The CDR3 loop reads CASSPGVPNTEAFF. The CDR3, as DNA: TGTGCCAGCAGCCCTGGGGTCCCGAACACTGAAGCTTTCTTT. Full variable domain (rest looked up from reference TRBV5-5 and TRBJ1-1): DAGVTQSPTHLIKTRGQQVTLRCSPISGHKSVSWYQQVLGQGPQFIFQYYEKEERGRGNFPDRFSARQFPNYSSELNVNALLLGDSALYLCASSPGVPNTEAFFGQGTRLTVV.

This clone was observed once. The CDR3 region is CASSPHLASYFYEQYF. The CDR3 DNA follows: TGTGCCAGCAGCCCCCACCTAGCGTCTTATTTCTACGAGCAGTACTTC. The chain joins TRBV7-9 to TRBJ2-7, with a tentative D call TRBD2 (6 bases). The CDR3 is 16 amino acids. Germline V gene lookup returns CDR1 SEHNR and CDR2 FQNEAQ (reference sequence). The V gene lost 5 bases and the J gene lost 3 bases, with 20 bases spanning the gap.

This clone was seen just once. The rearrangement joins TRBV6-1 to TRBJ2-5; the D gene is possibly TRBD2 (6 bases). The CDR3 has 13 amino acids. V lost 4 bases to trimming and J lost 2 bases, with 8 bases between them. Germline V lookup: CDR1 MNHNS, CDR2 SASEGT. This chain's CDR3 is CASSVAGQETQYF. For the CDR3, the DNA is TGTGCCAGCAGTGTCGCGGGGCAAGAGACCCAGTACTTC.